Detailed here is one TCR beta chain. Here immunoSEQ multiplex PCR was the method, and the copy in TCRdb shows in-frame clones only, minus some. The data show 65,000 to 80,000 clones, with more than 75% seen just once and around 5.1% held by the top ten. This entry is derived from a study of T cell responses to AZD1222 COVID-19 vaccine. The starting material was peripheral blood, obtained 28 days after the second dose of the MenACWY control vaccine. The TCR was taken from an adult who received the MenACWY meningococcal vaccine as a control.

The CDR3 region is CASSSRDRSWDYEQYF. CDR3 nucleotide sequence: TGTGCCAGCAGTTCAAGAGACAGGTCTTGGGACTACGAGCAGTACTTC. The rearrangement uses TRBV28 and TRBJ2-7; TRBD1 is a possible D gene (6 bases). The CDR3 has 16 residues. The V end lost 4 bases, the J end lost 3 bases, and 19 bases lay between the germline ends. Germline lookup yields CDR1 MDHEN and CDR2 SYDVKM. Looking up the rest from reference TRBV28 and TRBJ2-7 gives the full variable domain: DVKVTQSSRYLVKRTGEKVFLECVQDMDHENMFWYRQDPGLGLRLIYFSYDVKMKEKGDIPEGYSVSREKKERFSLILESASTNQTSMYLCASSSRDRSWDYEQYFGPGTRLTVT.